Detailed here is one T cell receptor beta chain. This sample stems from a study of blood T cell repertoires in COVID-19. Germline V gene data show CDR1 as MNHEY and CDR2 as SMNVEV (reference sequence). V lost 4 bases, J lost 6 bases, and 11 bases stayed unmatched. CDR3 length equals 16 residues. Source study methods: Nucleated cell counts were estimated from reference gene primer amplification. TCRdb's copy holds only in-frame clones and misses some; the assay was immunoSEQ multiplex PCR. V and J calls and clone size come straight from that table; D and trimming were deduced from the DNA. Among hundreds of thousands of clones, around 86% were seen once, and the ten largest hold 6.5%.

The V call is TRBV27, the J call TRBJ1-4; 7 bases are a match to TRBD1. The sequencing sample was made of peripheral blood. The sequence was collected from a man aged 60-69 years who had recovered from COVID-19. The CDR3 nucleotides read TGTGCCAGCAGTTCCCTATCGACAGGGAGAGATGAAAAACTGTTTTTT. Protein product: CASSSLSTGRDEKLFF.